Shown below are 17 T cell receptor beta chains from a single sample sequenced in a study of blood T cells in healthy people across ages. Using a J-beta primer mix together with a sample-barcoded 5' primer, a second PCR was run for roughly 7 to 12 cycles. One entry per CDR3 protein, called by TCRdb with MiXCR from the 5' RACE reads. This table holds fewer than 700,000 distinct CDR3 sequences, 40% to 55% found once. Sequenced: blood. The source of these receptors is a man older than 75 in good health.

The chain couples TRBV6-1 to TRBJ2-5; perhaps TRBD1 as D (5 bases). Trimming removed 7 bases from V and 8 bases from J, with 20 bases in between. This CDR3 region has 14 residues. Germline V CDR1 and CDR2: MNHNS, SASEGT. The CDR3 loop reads CASNLFRDPGTQYF. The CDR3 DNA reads TGTGCCAGCAACCTTTTCAGGGATCCCGGAACCCAGTACTTC.

The CDR3 nucleotides read TGTGCCAGCAGCTTAGTAGAATCACCCCTCCACTTT. This encodes CASSLVESPLHF. J is TRBJ1-6 and V is TRBV7-9; D remains ambiguous. V gave up 1 base and J gave up 10 bases, with 5 bases separating them. Germline lookup yields CDR1 SEHNR and CDR2 FQNEAQ (reference sequence). The CDR3 covers 12 residues.

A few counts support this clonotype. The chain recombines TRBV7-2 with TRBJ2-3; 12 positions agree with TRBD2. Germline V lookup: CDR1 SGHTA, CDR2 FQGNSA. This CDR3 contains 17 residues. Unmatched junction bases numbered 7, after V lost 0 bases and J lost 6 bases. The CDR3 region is CASSLAGLAGGQDTQYF. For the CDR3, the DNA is TGTGCCAGCAGCTTAGCTGGGCTAGCGGGGGGGCAGGATACGCAGTATTTT.

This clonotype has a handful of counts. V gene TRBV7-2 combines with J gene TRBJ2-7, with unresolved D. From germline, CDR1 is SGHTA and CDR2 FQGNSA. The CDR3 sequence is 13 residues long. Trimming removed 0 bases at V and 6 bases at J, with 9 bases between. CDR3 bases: TGTGCCAGCAGCTTAGCGCTGAAGGCCGAGCAGTACTTC. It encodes CASSLALKAEQYF. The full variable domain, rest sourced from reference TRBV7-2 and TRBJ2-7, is GAGVSQSPSNKVTEKGKDVELRCDPISGHTALYWYRQSLGQGLEFLIYFQGNSAPDKSGLPSDRFSAERTGGSVSTLTIQRTQQEDSAVYLCASSLALKAEQYFGPGTRLTVT.

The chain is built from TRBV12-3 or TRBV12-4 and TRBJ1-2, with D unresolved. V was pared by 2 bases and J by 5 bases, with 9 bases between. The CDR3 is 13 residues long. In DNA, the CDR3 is TGTGCCAGCAGTTTAAAGGGATTTTATGGCTACACCTTC. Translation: CASSLKGFYGYTF.

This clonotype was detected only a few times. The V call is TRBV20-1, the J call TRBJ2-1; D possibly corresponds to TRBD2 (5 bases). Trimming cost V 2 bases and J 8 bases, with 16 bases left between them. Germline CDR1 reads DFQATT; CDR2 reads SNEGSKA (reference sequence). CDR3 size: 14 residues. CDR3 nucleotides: TGCAGTGCTAGACAGTTACGGTATAGCGATGAGCAGTTCTTC. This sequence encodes CSARQLRYSDEQFF.

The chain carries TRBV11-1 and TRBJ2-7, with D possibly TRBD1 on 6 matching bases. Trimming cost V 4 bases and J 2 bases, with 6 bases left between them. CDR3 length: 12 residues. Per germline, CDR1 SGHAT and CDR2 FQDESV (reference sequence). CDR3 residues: CASSSGAYEQYF. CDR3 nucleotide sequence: TGTGCCAGCAGCTCAGGGGCCTACGAGCAGTACTTC.

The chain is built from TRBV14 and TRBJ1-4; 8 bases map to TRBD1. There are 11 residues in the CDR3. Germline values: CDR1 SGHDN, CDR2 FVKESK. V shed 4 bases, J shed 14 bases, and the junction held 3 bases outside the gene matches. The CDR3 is CASSRTGTLFF. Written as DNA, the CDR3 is TGTGCCAGCAGCCGGACAGGGACCCTGTTTTTT.

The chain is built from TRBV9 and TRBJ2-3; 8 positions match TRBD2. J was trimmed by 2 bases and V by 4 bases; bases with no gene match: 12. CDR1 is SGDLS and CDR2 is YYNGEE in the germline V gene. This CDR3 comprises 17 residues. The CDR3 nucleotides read TGTGCCAGCAGCCCCCCGGGGGGGCGGGAAGACACAGATACGCAGTATTTT. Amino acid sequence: CASSPPGGREDTDTQYF.

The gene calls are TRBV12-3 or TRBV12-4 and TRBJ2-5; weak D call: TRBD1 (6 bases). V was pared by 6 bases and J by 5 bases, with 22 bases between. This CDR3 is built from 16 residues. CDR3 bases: TGTGCCAGCAGCCCAACACCGACAGGTTTTGGGGAGACCCAGTACTTC. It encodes CASSPTPTGFGETQYF.

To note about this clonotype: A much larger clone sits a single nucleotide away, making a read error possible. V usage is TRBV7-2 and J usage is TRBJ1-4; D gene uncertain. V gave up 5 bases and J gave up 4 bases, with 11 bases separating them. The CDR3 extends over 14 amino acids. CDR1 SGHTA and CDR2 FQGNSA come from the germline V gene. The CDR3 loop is CASSAIGLNEKLFF. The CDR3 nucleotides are TGTGCCAGCAGCGCGATTGGACTTAATGAAAAACTGTTTTTT. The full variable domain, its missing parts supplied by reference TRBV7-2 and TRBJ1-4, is GAGVSQSPSNKVTEKGKDVELRCDPISGHTALYWYRQSLGQGLEFLIYFQGNSAPDKSGLPSDRFSAERTGGSVSTLTIQRTQQEDSAVYLCASSAIGLNEKLFFGSGTQLSVL.

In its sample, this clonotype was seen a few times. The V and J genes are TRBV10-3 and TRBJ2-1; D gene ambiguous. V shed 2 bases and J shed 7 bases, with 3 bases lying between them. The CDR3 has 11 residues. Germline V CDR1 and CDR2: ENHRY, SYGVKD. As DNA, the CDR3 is TGTGCCATCAGTGAGCAAAATGAGCAGTTCTTC. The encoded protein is CAISEQNEQFF.

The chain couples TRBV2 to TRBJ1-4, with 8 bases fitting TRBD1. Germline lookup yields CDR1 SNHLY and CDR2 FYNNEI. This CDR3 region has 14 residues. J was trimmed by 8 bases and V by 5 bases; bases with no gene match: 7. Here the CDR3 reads CASSRTGFGEKLFF. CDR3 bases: TGTGCCAGCAGTCGGACAGGGTTTGGAGAAAAACTGTTTTTT.

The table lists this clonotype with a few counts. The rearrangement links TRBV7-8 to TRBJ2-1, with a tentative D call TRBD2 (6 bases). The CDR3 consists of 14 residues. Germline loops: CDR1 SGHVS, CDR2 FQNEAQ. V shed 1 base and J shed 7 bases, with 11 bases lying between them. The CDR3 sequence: CASSLVGGLNEQFF. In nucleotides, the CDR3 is TGTGCCAGCAGCTTAGTTGGGGGACTGAATGAGCAGTTCTTC.

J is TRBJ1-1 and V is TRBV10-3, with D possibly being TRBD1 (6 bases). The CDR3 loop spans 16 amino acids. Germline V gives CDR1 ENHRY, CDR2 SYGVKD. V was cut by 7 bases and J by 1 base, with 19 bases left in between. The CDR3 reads CAINMMDGGRNTEAFF. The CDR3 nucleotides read TGTGCCATCAATATGATGGACGGGGGCAGGAACACTGAAGCTTTCTTT.

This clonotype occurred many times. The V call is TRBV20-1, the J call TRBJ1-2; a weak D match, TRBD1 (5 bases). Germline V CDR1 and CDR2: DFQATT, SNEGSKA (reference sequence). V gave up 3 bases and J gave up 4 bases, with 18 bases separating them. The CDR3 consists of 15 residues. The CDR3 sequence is CSASRPGQVLYGYTF. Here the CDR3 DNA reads TGCAGTGCTAGTCGCCCGGGGCAGGTTCTCTATGGCTACACCTTC.

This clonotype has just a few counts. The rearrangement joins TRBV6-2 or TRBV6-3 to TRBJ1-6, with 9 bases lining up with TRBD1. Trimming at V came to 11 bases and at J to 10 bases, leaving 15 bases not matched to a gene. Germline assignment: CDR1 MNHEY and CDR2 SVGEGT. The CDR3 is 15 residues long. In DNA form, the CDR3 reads TGTGCCGTATCCAGGACAGGGGAGGAAAGGTCACCCCTCCACTTT. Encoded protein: CAVSRTGEERSPLHF.